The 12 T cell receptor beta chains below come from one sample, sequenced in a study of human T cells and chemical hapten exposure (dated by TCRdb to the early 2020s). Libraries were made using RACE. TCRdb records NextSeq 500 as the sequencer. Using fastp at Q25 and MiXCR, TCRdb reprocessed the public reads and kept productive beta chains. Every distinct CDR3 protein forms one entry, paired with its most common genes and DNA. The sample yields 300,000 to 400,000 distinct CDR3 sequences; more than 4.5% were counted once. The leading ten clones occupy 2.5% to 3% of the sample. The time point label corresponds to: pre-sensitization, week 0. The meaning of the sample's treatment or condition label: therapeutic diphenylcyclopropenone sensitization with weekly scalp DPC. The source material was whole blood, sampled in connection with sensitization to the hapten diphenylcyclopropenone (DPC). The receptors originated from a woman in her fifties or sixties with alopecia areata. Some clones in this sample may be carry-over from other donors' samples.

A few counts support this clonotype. The CDR3 spells CASAPDDNSPLHF. CDR3 in DNA: TGTGCCAGCGCCCCGGACGATAATTCACCCCTCCACTTT. The chain carries TRBV6-6 and TRBJ1-6, with D hard to call. CDR1 and CDR2 from the germline V gene are MNHNY and SVGAGI (reference sequence). The CDR3 is 13 residues long. V was cut by 8 bases and J by 5 bases, with 10 bases left in between.

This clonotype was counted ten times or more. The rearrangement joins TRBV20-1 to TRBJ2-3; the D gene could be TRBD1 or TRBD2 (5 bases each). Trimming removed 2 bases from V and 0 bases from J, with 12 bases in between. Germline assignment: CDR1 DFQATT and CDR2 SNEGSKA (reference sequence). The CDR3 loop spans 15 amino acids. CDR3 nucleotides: TGCAGTGCTAGAAGGGACCTCTCTAGCACAGATACGCAGTATTTT. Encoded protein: CSARRDLSSTDTQYF.

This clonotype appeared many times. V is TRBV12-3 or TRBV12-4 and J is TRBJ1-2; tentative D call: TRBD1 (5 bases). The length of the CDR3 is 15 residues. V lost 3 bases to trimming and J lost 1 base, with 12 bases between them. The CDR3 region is CASSFSQGSNYGYTF. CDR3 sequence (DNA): TGTGCCAGCAGTTTCTCTCAGGGTAGTAACTATGGCTACACCTTC.

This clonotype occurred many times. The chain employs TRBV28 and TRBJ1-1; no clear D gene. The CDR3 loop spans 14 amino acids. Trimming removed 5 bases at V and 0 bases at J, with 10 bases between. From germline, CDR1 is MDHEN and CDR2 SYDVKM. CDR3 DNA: TGTGCCAGCAGTCCTGGCGCCATGAACACTGAAGCTTTCTTT. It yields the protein CASSPGAMNTEAFF.

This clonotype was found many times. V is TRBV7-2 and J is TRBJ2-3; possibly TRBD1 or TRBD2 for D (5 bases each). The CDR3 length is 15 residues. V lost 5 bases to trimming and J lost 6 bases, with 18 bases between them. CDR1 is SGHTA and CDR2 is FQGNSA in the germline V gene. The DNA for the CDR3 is TGTGCCAGCAGCCTAGGCGGCAGAGGGGTGGATACGCAGTATTTT. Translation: CASSLGGRGVDTQYF.

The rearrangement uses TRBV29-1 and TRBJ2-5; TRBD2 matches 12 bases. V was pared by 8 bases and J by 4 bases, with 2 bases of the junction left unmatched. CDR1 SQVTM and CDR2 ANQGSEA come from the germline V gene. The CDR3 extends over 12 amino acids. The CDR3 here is CSTGLAGETQYF. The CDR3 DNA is TGCAGCACGGGACTAGCGGGAGAGACCCAGTACTTC.

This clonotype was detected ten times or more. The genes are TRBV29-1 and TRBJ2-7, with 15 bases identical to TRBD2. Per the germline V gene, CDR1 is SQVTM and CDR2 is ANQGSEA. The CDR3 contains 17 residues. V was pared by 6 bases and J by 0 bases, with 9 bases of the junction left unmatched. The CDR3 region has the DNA TGCAGCGTCACGGGACTAGCGGGGGGCCGAAGCTCCTACGAGCAGTACTTC. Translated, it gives CSVTGLAGGRSSYEQYF.

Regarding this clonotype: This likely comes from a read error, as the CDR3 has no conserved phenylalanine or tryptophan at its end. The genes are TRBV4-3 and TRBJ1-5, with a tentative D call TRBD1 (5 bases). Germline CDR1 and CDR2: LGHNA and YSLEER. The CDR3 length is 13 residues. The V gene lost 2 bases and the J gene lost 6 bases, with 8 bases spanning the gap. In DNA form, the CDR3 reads TGCGCCAGCAGCCAAAACCAGGGTCAGCCCCAGCATTCT. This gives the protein CASSQNQGQPQHS.

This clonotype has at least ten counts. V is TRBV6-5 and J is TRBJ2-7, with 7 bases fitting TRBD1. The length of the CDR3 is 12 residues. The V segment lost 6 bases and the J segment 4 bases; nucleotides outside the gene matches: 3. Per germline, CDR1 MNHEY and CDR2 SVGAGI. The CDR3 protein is CASSLQGYEQYF. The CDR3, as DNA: TGTGCCAGCAGCCTACAGGGGTACGAGCAGTACTTC.

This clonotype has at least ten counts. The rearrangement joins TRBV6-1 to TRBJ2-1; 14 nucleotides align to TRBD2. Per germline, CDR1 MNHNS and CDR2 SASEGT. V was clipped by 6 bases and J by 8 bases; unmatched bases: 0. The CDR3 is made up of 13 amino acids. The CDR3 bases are TGTGCCAGCAGGACTAGCGGGAGGGATGAGCAGTTCTTC. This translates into CASRTSGRDEQFF.

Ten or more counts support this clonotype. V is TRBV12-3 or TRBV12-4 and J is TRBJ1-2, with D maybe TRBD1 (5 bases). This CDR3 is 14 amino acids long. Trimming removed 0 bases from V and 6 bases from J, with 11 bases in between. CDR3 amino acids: CASSLAGARDGYTF. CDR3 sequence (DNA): TGTGCCAGCAGTTTAGCCGGGGCTAGGGATGGCTACACCTTC.

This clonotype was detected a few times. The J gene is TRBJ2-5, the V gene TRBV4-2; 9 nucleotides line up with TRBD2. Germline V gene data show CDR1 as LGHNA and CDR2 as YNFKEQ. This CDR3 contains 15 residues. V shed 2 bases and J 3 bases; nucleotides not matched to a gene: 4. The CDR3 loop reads CASSQYRGREETQYF. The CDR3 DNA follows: TGTGCCAGCAGCCAATATCGCGGGAGGGAAGAGACCCAGTACTTC.